The clone carrying this TCR beta chain was observed a handful of times. The missing conserved phenylalanine or tryptophan at the end of this CDR3 makes a read error likely. No DNA is shown, since the ends of the CDR3 on it are uncertain; the CDR3 is the one TCRdb lists. These data belong to a study of tumor-infiltrating lymphocytes in oesophageal squamous cell carcinoma. The V gene's germline CDR1 is MDHEN and CDR2 SYDVKM. The CDR3 numbers 16 amino acids, ends counted. TCRdb fed the PCR reads into MiXCR, producing one record per CDR3 protein. This table has around 6,200 distinct CDR3 sequences, more than 14% appearing once.

This chain uses TRBV28 with TRBJ2-5; the DNA was not used to check the table's D call, TRBD1. Input material: esophageal tumor tissue. This receptor was taken from a male donor with esophageal squamous cell carcinoma. CDR3 amino acids: CASRVTGANYGYTFGS.